The 30 T cell receptor beta chains reported below all come from one sample, sequenced in a study of response to subunit inactivated influenza vaccine. TCRdb re-called the RT-PCR reads through MiXCR, storing one row per CDR3 protein. This sample carries about half a million distinct CDR3 sequences, 10% to 11% of them seen once, and the ten largest clones take 12%. The source material was PBMCs from blood, sampled roughly 45 days after vaccination. The receptors originated from a man aged 45-65 years who received an inactivated influenza vaccine.

Ten or more counts support this clonotype. The CDR3 loop reads CASGRGVGREYF. DNA for the CDR3: TGTGCCAGCGGCCGAGGGGTGGGAAGGGAGTATTTT. This sequence joins TRBV6-5 and TRBJ2-3; D is tentatively TRBD1 or TRBD2 (5 bases each). The CDR3 consists of 12 residues. With 8 bases removed from V and 13 bases from J, the gap between germline ends came to 19 bases. CDR1 MNHEY and CDR2 SVGAGI come from the germline V gene.

V and J are TRBV20-1 and TRBJ2-1; unclear D gene. Germline V gives CDR1 DFQATT, CDR2 SNEGSKA (reference sequence). With 2 bases removed from V and 10 bases from J, the gap between germline ends came to 9 bases. The CDR3 is made up of 11 amino acids. CDR3 coding DNA: TGCAGTGCTAGACTTGTCGGGGAGCAGTTCTTC. This codes for CSARLVGEQFF.

There are a few counts of this clonotype. The genes are TRBV12-3 or TRBV12-4 and TRBJ2-2; either TRBD1 or TRBD2 may fit D (7 bases each). The V end lost 3 bases, the J end lost 0 bases, and 17 bases lay between the germline ends. This CDR3 is built from 18 residues. The CDR3 nucleotides are TGTGCCAGCAGTTTCGGCAGGGGGGGGTTCGCGAACACCGGGGAGCTGTTTTTT. Its translation is CASSFGRGGFANTGELFF.

This clonotype was recorded a few times. The CDR3 nucleotides read TGTGCCACCACCATAGGGGGGAGTGGCGCCGGGGAGCTGTTTTTT. Encoded protein: CATTIGGSGAGELFF. V gene TRBV15 combines with J gene TRBJ2-2; possibly TRBD1 or TRBD2 for D (6 bases each). The germline gives CDR1 LNHNV, CDR2 YYDKDF (reference sequence). The CDR3 contains 15 residues. V shed 7 bases and J shed 6 bases, with 18 bases lying between them.

This clonotype was seen a handful of times. CDR3 DNA: TGTGCCAGCAGATCAAGCGGGGAAGGGAGCTCCTACAATGAGCAGTTCTTC. This sequence encodes CASRSSGEGSSYNEQFF. J is TRBJ2-1 and V is TRBV6-2 or TRBV6-3, with 7 bases matching TRBD2. The CDR3 contains 17 residues. The germline V gene has CDR1 MNHEY and CDR2 SVGEGT. V was clipped by 6 bases and J by 0 bases; unmatched bases: 11.

This clonotype was detected a few times. The chain joins TRBV25-1 to TRBJ1-6; TRBD1 is a possible D gene (5 bases). The V gene lost 3 bases and the J gene lost 5 bases, with 5 bases spanning the gap. Germline V gives CDR1 MGHDK, CDR2 SYGVNS. This CDR3 contains 13 residues. The CDR3 reads CASSETDNSPLHF. In DNA, the CDR3 is TGTGCCAGCAGTGAGACAGATAATTCACCCCTCCACTTT. Complete variable domain (other parts from reference TRBV25-1 and TRBJ1-6): EADIYQTPRYLVIGTGKKITLECSQTMGHDKMYWYQQDPGMELHLIHYSYGVNSTEKGDLSSESTVSRIRTEHFPLTLESARPSHTSQYLCASSETDNSPLHFGNGTRLTVT.

The chain has TRBV23-1 and TRBJ2-4; 16 bases match TRBD2. TRBV23-1 is identified as an open reading frame with a role that is uncertain. The CDR3 has 19 amino acids. V gave up 1 base and J gave up 0 bases; unmatched junction bases: 3. The chain's CDR3 is CASSQLGLAGGIAKNIQYF. The CDR3 DNA reads as TGCGCCAGCAGTCAATTGGGACTAGCGGGAGGGATAGCCAAAAACATTCAGTACTTC.

V gene TRBV7-2 combines with J gene TRBJ2-7; D is unresolved. V gave up 0 bases and J gave up 5 bases, with 8 bases separating them. The length of the CDR3 is 13 residues. The V gene's germline CDR1 is SGHTA and CDR2 FQGNSA. CDR3 DNA: TGTGCCAGCAGCTTAGCGGGTAACCACGAGCAGTACTTC. Its translation: CASSLAGNHEQYF.

This clonotype has just a few counts. The J gene is TRBJ2-7, the V gene TRBV4-1, with D possibly matching TRBD2 (5 bases). Per germline, CDR1 MGHRA and CDR2 YSYEKL. The CDR3 sequence is 15 residues long. V was trimmed by 1 base and J by 4 bases, leaving 14 bases between them. The chain's CDR3 is CASSQGFSVSYEQYF. CDR3 coding DNA: TGCGCCAGCAGCCAAGGGTTTAGCGTCTCATACGAGCAGTACTTC.

The sample holds many counts of this clonotype. The CDR3 loop is CASRRGLQETQYF. Here the CDR3 DNA reads TGCGCCAGCAGAAGGGGACTTCAAGAGACCCAGTACTTC. The rearrangement joins TRBV5-1 to TRBJ2-5, with D possibly being TRBD2 (6 bases). V lost 5 bases, J lost 2 bases, and 10 bases lay in between. CDR3 size: 13 residues. Germline-derived CDR1 and CDR2 are SGHRS and YFSETQ.

This clonotype was detected many times. The J gene is TRBJ2-3, the V gene TRBV4-2; a weak D match, TRBD1 (5 bases). V was shortened by 3 bases and J by 8 bases, with 12 bases between the two germline ends. Germline V gene lookup returns CDR1 LGHNA and CDR2 YNFKEQ. This CDR3 is 13 amino acids long. CDR3 residues: CASSQTDFGTQYF. The CDR3 DNA is TGTGCCAGCAGCCAGACAGATTTCGGTACGCAGTATTTT.

This clonotype occurred a few times. The chain has TRBV12-3 or TRBV12-4 and TRBJ2-7, with D possibly TRBD2 on 6 matching bases. This CDR3 spans 14 amino acids. Trimming cost V 7 bases and J 2 bases, with 15 bases left between them. CDR3 sequence reads: CASKEGGPTYEQYF. The DNA of the CDR3 is TGTGCCAGCAAGGAGGGAGGCCCTACCTACGAGCAGTACTTC.

The chain combines TRBV7-8 with TRBJ2-5, with 7 bases identical to TRBD1. The length of the CDR3 is 13 residues. Germline lookup yields CDR1 SGHVS and CDR2 FQNEAQ. The J segment lost 4 bases and the V segment lost 4 bases, leaving 3 bases of the junction unmatched. CDR3 nucleotide sequence: TGTGCCAGCAGCTCACAGGGGCCAGAGACCCAGTACTTC. It specifies CASSSQGPETQYF.

The rearrangement links TRBV7-9 to TRBJ2-3; D possibly corresponds to TRBD2 (6 bases). This CDR3 contains 14 residues. Per the germline V gene, CDR1 is SEHNR and CDR2 is FQNEAQ (reference sequence). Trimming removed 5 bases at V and 4 bases at J, with 13 bases between. DNA for the CDR3: TGTGCCAGCAGCCGGGGCGGCGGGGCAGATACGCAGTATTTT. This translates into CASSRGGGADTQYF.

This clonotype was counted many times. The rearrangement joins TRBV5-1 to TRBJ2-3; D possibly corresponds to TRBD1 (6 bases). The ends were cut back, 4 bases at V and 2 bases at J, with 8 bases in the middle. The CDR3 is 13 residues long. Germline V CDR1 and CDR2: SGHRS, YFSETQ. The DNA for the CDR3 is TGCGCCAGCAGCCGGACAGACACAGATACGCAGTATTTT. Its protein is CASSRTDTDTQYF.

The chain has TRBV20-1 and TRBJ1-6; 8 bases agree with TRBD1. V lost 0 bases and J lost 10; bases outside the gene matches: 11. The length of the CDR3 is 16 residues. Germline CDR1 reads DFQATT; CDR2 reads SNEGSKA (reference sequence). CDR3: CSARDLGQVAGSPLHF. Written as DNA, the CDR3 is TGCAGTGCTAGAGACCTGGGACAGGTCGCAGGCTCACCCCTCCACTTT.

This clonotype was detected ten times or more. The chain joins TRBV29-1 to TRBJ1-2; D is undetermined. The germline V and J ends were trimmed by 7 bases and 2 bases, with 11 bases remaining between them. The CDR3 sequence is 12 residues long. Germline V gene data show CDR1 as SQVTM and CDR2 as ANQGSEA. The CDR3 nucleotides read TGCAGCGCCCCGGTAGGGAACTATGGCTACACCTTC. Residues: CSAPVGNYGYTF. Full variable domain (rest looked up from reference TRBV29-1 and TRBJ1-2): SAVISQKPSRDICQRGTSLTIQCQVDSQVTMMFWYRQQPGQSLTLIATANQGSEATYESGFVIDKFPISRPNLTFSTLTVSNMSPEDSSIYLCSAPVGNYGYTFGSGTRLTVV.

The genes are TRBV30 and TRBJ2-5; 9 bases are a match to TRBD1. The CDR3 runs 14 residues. V was pared by 0 bases and J by 7 bases, with 6 bases of the junction left unmatched. Germline V CDR1 and CDR2: GTSNPN, SVGIG (reference sequence). CDR3 residues: CAWSVQGAGATQYF. The DNA of the CDR3 is TGTGCCTGGAGTGTACAGGGGGCTGGAGCGACCCAGTACTTC. Full variable domain (outside the CDR3, taken from reference TRBV30 and TRBJ2-5): SQTIHQWPATLVQPVGSPLSLECTVEGTSNPNLYWYRQAAGRGLQLLFYSVGIGQISSEVPQNLSASRPQDRQFILSSKKLLLSDSGFYLCAWSVQGAGATQYFGPGTRLLVL.

V gene TRBV4-3 combines with J gene TRBJ2-2, with unresolved D. With 4 bases removed from V and 0 bases from J, the gap between germline ends came to 12 bases. The length of the CDR3 is 16 residues. CDR1 and CDR2 (germline): LGHNA, YSLEER. CDR3 sequence reads: CASSPLGISNTGELFF. CDR3 sequence (DNA): TGCGCCAGCAGCCCACTTGGAATCTCGAACACCGGGGAGCTGTTTTTT.

In this sample, this clonotype turned up a few times. The genes are TRBV15 and TRBJ2-2, with D perhaps TRBD2 (5 bases). Germline CDR1 reads LNHNV; CDR2 reads YYDKDF (reference sequence). CDR3 length: 13 amino acids. The germline V and J ends were trimmed by 5 bases and 6 bases, with 10 bases remaining between them. CDR3 region: CATSPSEAGELFF. DNA for the CDR3: TGTGCCACCAGCCCGTCGGAGGCCGGGGAGCTGTTTTTT.

This clonotype was recorded many times. The chain's CDR3 is CASSLITTTNYGYTF. Here the CDR3 DNA reads TGTGCCAGCAGCCTAATTACCACGACTAACTATGGCTACACCTTC. This chain connects TRBV4-2 to TRBJ1-2; D unclear. Germline V gives CDR1 LGHNA, CDR2 YNFKEQ. V was pared by 4 bases and J by 0 bases, with 12 bases between. The CDR3 is 15 residues long.

This clonotype was recorded at least ten times. V gene TRBV9 combines with J gene TRBJ2-2; D is ambiguous. Germline CDR1 reads SGDLS; CDR2 reads YYNGEE. V was clipped by 0 bases and J by 8 bases, with 2 bases between them. The CDR3 has 11 amino acids. Here the CDR3 DNA reads TGTGCCAGCAGCGTAGCGGGGGAGCTGTTTTTT. Its protein is CASSVAGELFF.

The chain combines TRBV20-1 with TRBJ1-5; TRBD1 matches 7 bases. The CDR3 has 14 amino acids. The V gene's germline CDR1 is DFQATT and CDR2 SNEGSKA (reference sequence). V was pared by 3 bases and J by 4 bases, with 6 bases of the junction left unmatched. CDR3 amino acids: CSASVGTANQPQHF. The CDR3 DNA sequence: TGCAGTGCTAGCGTGGGGACAGCTAATCAGCCCCAGCATTTT.

V usage is TRBV6-1 and J usage is TRBJ2-7, with D possibly TRBD1 on 5 matching bases. Trimming took off 6 bases at V and 5 bases at J, with 17 bases between the two ends. This CDR3 has 14 residues. Germline V gives CDR1 MNHNS, CDR2 SASEGT. The CDR3 sequence is CASRPQGRIDEQYF. CDR3 bases: TGTGCCAGCAGGCCCCAGGGCAGGATAGACGAGCAGTACTTC.

V and J are TRBV4-1 and TRBJ2-1; D remains unclear. The germline gives CDR1 MGHRA, CDR2 YSYEKL. The CDR3 has 14 amino acids. Trimming took off 5 bases at V and 5 bases at J, with 13 bases between the two ends. CDR3 amino acids: CASSSLGGNNEQFF. The CDR3 DNA follows: TGCGCCAGCAGCTCCCTGGGCGGAAACAATGAGCAGTTCTTC.

This clonotype was detected a few times. The chain has TRBV7-2 and TRBJ1-5, with 7 bases that match TRBD1. J lost 3 bases, V lost 2 bases, and 7 bases had no gene match. The CDR3 runs to 16 residues. Germline CDR1 SGHTA, CDR2 FQGNSA. The CDR3 bases are TGTGCCAGCAGCTTAACCCCGGGACAGAACAATCAGCCCCAGCATTTT. Protein: CASSLTPGQNNQPQHF.

This clonotype has ten or more counts. V usage is TRBV13 and J usage is TRBJ1-1; D is uncertain. V was clipped by 5 bases and J by 3 bases, with 10 bases between them. The CDR3 has 13 amino acids. Germline-derived CDR1 and CDR2 are PRHDT and FYEKMQ (reference sequence). CDR3 sequence (DNA): TGTGCCAGCAGCAGAGGGTATTACACTGAAGCTTTCTTT. Translated, it gives CASSRGYYTEAFF. The complete variable domain, with remaining parts taken from reference TRBV13 and TRBJ1-1, reads AAGVIQSPRHLIKEKRETATLKCYPIPRHDTVYWYQQGPGQDPQFLISFYEKMQSDKGSIPDRFSAQQFSDYHSELNMSSLELGDSALYFCASSRGYYTEAFFGQGTRLTVV.

This chain connects TRBV7-2 to TRBJ2-3; D is possibly TRBD1 (5 bases). Trimming left V 4 bases short and J 4 bases short, with 15 bases between. The CDR3 consists of 15 residues. Germline V gene data show CDR1 as SGHTA and CDR2 as FQGNSA. The CDR3 here is CASSSQGFRADTQYF. The CDR3 bases are TGTGCCAGCAGCTCCCAGGGATTTAGGGCAGATACGCAGTATTTT.

The V gene is TRBV7-9, the J gene TRBJ2-7; possibly TRBD1 for D (5 bases). The CDR3 has 14 amino acids. The germline CDR1 and CDR2 sequences are SEHNR and FQNEAQ (reference sequence). V was cut by 1 base and J by 5 bases, with 12 bases left in between. CDR3 in amino acids: CASSLGGRVDEQYF. For the CDR3, the DNA is TGTGCCAGCAGCTTAGGGGGCCGGGTCGACGAGCAGTACTTC.

The chain combines TRBV20-1 with TRBJ2-1; TRBD2 aligns across 12 bases. The length of the CDR3 is 19 residues. In germline, CDR1 is DFQATT, CDR2 SNEGSKA (reference sequence). Trimming cost V 5 bases and J 0 bases; bases outside gene matches: 14. In DNA form, the CDR3 reads TGCAGTGCTCCTCGACCCGGACTAGCGGGGTTAAGCTCCTACAATGAGCAGTTCTTC. Protein sequence: CSAPRPGLAGLSSYNEQFF.